Listed here are 29 T cell receptor beta chains from one sample, sequenced in a study of blood T cell repertoires in COVID-19. Repertoires were generated with immunoSEQ multiplex PCR, while TCRdb's copy carries only in-frame clones and drops some. Of about 370,000 clones listed, roughly nine tenths are singletons. The sample taken for sequencing was peripheral blood. Receptors were obtained from a woman aged 25 to 39 with COVID-19, enrolled during active disease.

This chain uses TRBV10-2 with TRBJ1-6; perhaps TRBD1 as D (5 bases). Looked up from germline, CDR1 is WSHSY and CDR2 is SAAADI. V was clipped by 10 bases and J by 7 bases, with 14 bases between them. This CDR3 is built from 13 residues. The CDR3 loop reads CATSMGGNSPLHF. DNA of the CDR3: TGCGCCACCTCCATGGGGGGAAATTCACCCCTCCACTTT.

The chain uses TRBV7-9 and TRBJ2-1, with TRBD2 matching 8 bases. The junction had 12 bases not matched to a gene; V was cut back by 4 bases and J by 7 bases. The CDR3 consists of 16 residues. Germline CDR1 SEHNR, CDR2 FQNEAQ (reference sequence). CDR3 DNA: TGTGCCAGCAGCTCAAAGGGACTAGACATACGGAATGAGCAGTTCTTC. Its translation: CASSSKGLDIRNEQFF. Combining the CDR3 with reference TRBV7-9 and TRBJ2-1 gives the whole variable domain DTGVSQNPRHKITKRGQNVTFRCDPISEHNRLYWYRQTLGQGPEFLTYFQNEAQLEKSRLLSDRFSAERPKGSFSTLEIQRTEQGDSAMYLCASSSKGLDIRNEQFFGPGTRLTVL.

The chain couples TRBV6-5 to TRBJ2-3; D unclear. The CDR3 is 12 amino acids. Per the germline V gene, CDR1 is MNHEY and CDR2 is SVGAGI. Trimming took 6 bases from V and 7 from J, leaving 11 bases between them. The CDR3 nucleotides read TGTGCCAGCAGGGAGACCGACCATACGCAGTATTTT. Protein sequence: CASRETDHTQYF.

The rearrangement uses TRBV9 and TRBJ2-5; unclear D gene. CDR1 is SGDLS, CDR2 YYNGEE, per germline. The CDR3 is made up of 11 amino acids. V was clipped by 4 bases and J by 4 bases, with 5 bases between them. DNA of the CDR3: TGTGCCAGCAGCTACGGAGAGACCCAGTACTTC. This gives the protein CASSYGETQYF.

The chain recombines TRBV19 with TRBJ2-5; 10 nucleotides align to TRBD1. Germline values: CDR1 LNHDA, CDR2 SQIVND (reference sequence). Unmatched junction bases numbered 9, after V lost 6 bases and J lost 5 bases. The CDR3 has 15 residues. This CDR3 reads CASRVAGTGDETQYF. The CDR3 DNA reads TGTGCCAGTAGGGTAGCCGGGACAGGGGATGAGACCCAGTACTTC.

The J gene is TRBJ1-2, the V gene TRBV10-2; 7 bases are shared with TRBD1. The germline V gene encodes CDR1 WSHSY and CDR2 SAAADI. Trimming removed 11 bases from V and 0 bases from J; junction bases left unmatched: 6. The CDR3 loop spans 13 amino acids. Here the CDR3 reads CACRDRTNYGYTF. The CDR3 DNA reads as TGCGCCTGTAGGGACAGAACTAACTATGGCTACACCTTC.

The genes are TRBV9 and TRBJ2-5; 8 bases agree with TRBD2. V dropped 0 bases and J dropped 2; count of bases not matched to a gene: 9. CDR3 size: 17 residues. Germline V lookup: CDR1 SGDLS, CDR2 YYNGEE. CDR3 region: CASSVGSRGGMQETQYF. Written as DNA, the CDR3 is TGTGCCAGCAGCGTAGGATCCCGCGGGGGGATGCAAGAGACCCAGTACTTC. The variable domain in full, with the rest retrieved from reference TRBV9 and TRBJ2-5, is DSGVTQTPKHLITATGQRVTLRCSPRSGDLSVYWYQQSLDQGLQFLIQYYNGEERAKGNILERFSAQQFPDLHSELNLSSLELGDSALYFCASSVGSRGGMQETQYFGPGTRLLVL.

This clone appeared once. The rearrangement uses TRBV7-8 and TRBJ2-1; 10 positions agree with TRBD1. The germline CDR1 and CDR2 sequences are SGHVS and FQNEAQ. The CDR3 loop spans 16 amino acids. V lost 5 bases and J lost 13; bases outside the gene matches: 17. The CDR3 nucleotides are TGTGCCAGCAGCCCCACCCGGGACAGGGGTCGATCCGGCCAGTTCTTC. Its translation: CASSPTRDRGRSGQFF.

This clone was observed once. V gene TRBV5-4 combines with J gene TRBJ1-1, with TRBD1 identical over 7 bases. This CDR3 is built from 14 residues. CDR1 SGHNT and CDR2 YYREEE come from the germline V gene (reference sequence). J gave up 5 bases and V 4 bases, and 8 bases lay outside the gene matches. This CDR3 is CASSPRTGVTEAFF. The CDR3, as DNA: TGTGCCAGCAGCCCCAGAACAGGGGTTACTGAAGCTTTCTTT. Full variable domain (missing parts from reference TRBV5-4 and TRBJ1-1): ETGVTQSPTHLIKTRGQQVTLRCSSQSGHNTVSWYQQALGQGPQFIFQYYREEENGRGNFPPRFSGLQFPNYSSELNVNALELDDSALYLCASSPRTGVTEAFFGQGTRLTVV.

This chain connects TRBV6-2 or TRBV6-3 to TRBJ2-1; 8 bases are a match to TRBD1. This CDR3 contains 16 residues. In germline, CDR1 is MNHEY, CDR2 SVGEGT. V gave up 2 bases and J gave up 5 bases; unmatched junction bases: 8. The CDR3 coding sequence is TGTGCCAGCAGTTACGTGACAGGGGTCGAGGACAATGAGCAGTTCTTC. This encodes CASSYVTGVEDNEQFF.

The rearrangement links TRBV4-3 to TRBJ2-7; 9 positions match TRBD1. Germline CDR1 reads LGHNA; CDR2 reads YSLEER. The CDR3 runs to 16 residues. Unmatched junction bases numbered 7, after V lost 0 bases and J lost 4 bases. CDR3 in DNA: TGCGCCAGCAGCCAAGAGGGACAGGGAGGCTGGTACGAGCAGTACTTC. It is translated as CASSQEGQGGWYEQYF.

V and J are TRBV2 and TRBJ1-4; 7 nucleotides align to TRBD1. There are 12 residues in the CDR3. CDR1 is SNHLY, CDR2 FYNNEI, per germline. The CDR3, as DNA: TGTGCTGTAGGGGGCGACGTTGAAAAACTGTTTTTT. Translation: CAVGGDVEKLFF. Filled out from reference TRBV2 and TRBJ1-4, the complete variable domain reads EPEVTQTPSHQVTQMGQEVILRCVPISNHLYFYWYRQILGQKVEFLVSFYNNEISEKSEIFDDQFSVERPDGSNFTLKIRSTKLEDSAMYFCAVGGDVEKLFFGSGTQLSVL.

V and J are TRBV11-3 and TRBJ2-1; 9 bases align to TRBD2. Germline CDR1 is SGHNT and CDR2 is YENEEA. The CDR3 sequence is 15 residues long. Trimming took 2 bases from V and 7 from J; bases not matched to a gene: 6. CDR3 region: CASSLRLAGLNEQFF. The DNA for the CDR3 is TGTGCCAGCAGCTTAAGGCTAGCGGGATTGAATGAGCAGTTCTTC.

The gene calls are TRBV9 and TRBJ2-3, with 13 bases aligning to TRBD2. V dropped 4 bases and J dropped 2; count of bases not matched to a gene: 10. The CDR3 is made up of 18 amino acids. Looked up from germline, CDR1 is SGDLS and CDR2 is YYNGEE. The CDR3 DNA reads as TGTGCCAGCAGCCTGACTAGCGGGAGGCTTTCTTTCACAGATACGCAGTATTTT. Protein: CASSLTSGRLSFTDTQYF.

DNA of the CDR3: TGTGCCAGCAGTCAGCAAAGGCGGGAGTCATACACAGATACGCAGTATTTT. Protein product: CASSQQRRESYTDTQYF. The chain uses TRBV28 and TRBJ2-3, with 7 bases aligning to TRBD2. This CDR3 is built from 17 residues. V was clipped by 5 bases and J by 2 bases; unmatched bases: 13. Germline V CDR1 and CDR2: MDHEN, SYDVKM. The full variable domain, rest sourced from reference TRBV28 and TRBJ2-3, is DVKVTQSSRYLVKRTGEKVFLECVQDMDHENMFWYRQDPGLGLRLIYFSYDVKMKEKGDIPEGYSVSREKKERFSLILESASTNQTSMYLCASSQQRRESYTDTQYFGPGTRLTVL.

The V call is TRBV5-6, the J call TRBJ2-1; weak D call: TRBD2 (5 bases). V lost 2 bases and J 8 bases, leaving 23 bases between the germline ends. From germline, CDR1 is SGHDT and CDR2 YYEEEE. The CDR3 spans 17 residues. CDR3 nucleotides: TGTGCCAGCAGCTTCCTCTCCGTGTCTAGCCCCATCCATGAGCAGTTCTTC. Its protein is CASSFLSVSSPIHEQFF.

The CDR3 sequence: CASSFDGGAHEQFF. In DNA, the CDR3 is TGTGCCAGCAGCTTCGACGGGGGGGCCCATGAGCAGTTCTTC. This chain links TRBV7-2 with TRBJ2-1, with 8 nucleotides matching TRBD2. The length of the CDR3 is 14 residues. V lost 3 bases to trimming and J lost 8 bases; unmatched junction nucleotides: 6. CDR1 is SGHTA, CDR2 FQGNSA, per germline.

This chain joins TRBV18 and TRBJ2-5, with 12 bases matching TRBD1. Germline V CDR1 and CDR2: KGHSH, LQKENI. The CDR3 extends over 14 amino acids. Trimming removed 6 bases from V and 4 bases from J; junction bases left unmatched: 3. The CDR3 sequence is CASSPGQGAETQYF. DNA of the CDR3: TGTGCCAGCTCGCCGGGACAGGGGGCAGAGACCCAGTACTTC.

The chain carries TRBV11-2 and TRBJ2-1, with 12 bases matching TRBD2. Germline loops: CDR1 SGHAT, CDR2 FQNNGV. V lost 5 bases to trimming and J lost 10 bases; unmatched junction nucleotides: 12. There are 16 residues in the CDR3. CDR3 in DNA: TGTGCCAGCAGCCACCCCGGGCTAGCGGGAGGGGACGAGCAGTTCTTC. Translated: CASSHPGLAGGDEQFF.

This chain uses TRBV9 with TRBJ2-1; TRBD2 agrees at 7 bases. V was pared by 1 base and J by 0 bases, with 4 bases of the junction left unmatched. Germline CDR1 and CDR2: SGDLS and YYNGEE. CDR3 length: 16 residues. The CDR3 DNA reads as TGTGCCAGCAGCGTATTCGGCGGGAGCTCCTACAATGAGCAGTTCTTC. Protein sequence: CASSVFGGSSYNEQFF. Based on the CDR3 plus reference TRBV9 and TRBJ2-1, the full variable domain is DSGVTQTPKHLITATGQRVTLRCSPRSGDLSVYWYQQSLDQGLQFLIQYYNGEERAKGNILERFSAQQFPDLHSELNLSSLELGDSALYFCASSVFGGSSYNEQFFGPGTRLTVL.

This clone was detected only once. The chain couples TRBV5-4 to TRBJ1-1, with TRBD1 matching 7 bases. The V gene end was trimmed by 0 bases and the J gene end by 4 bases; junction bases not matched to a gene: 6. There are 15 residues in the CDR3. Germline lookup yields CDR1 SGHNT and CDR2 YYREEE (reference sequence). The CDR3 reads CASSLAGAGGTEAFF. CDR3 nucleotide sequence: TGTGCCAGCAGCTTGGCCGGGGCAGGGGGCACTGAAGCTTTCTTT.

This chain joins TRBV27 and TRBJ2-3; 9 nucleotides line up with TRBD1. Germline V lookup: CDR1 MNHEY, CDR2 SMNVEV (reference sequence). The V gene end was trimmed by 6 bases and the J gene end by 4 bases; junction bases not matched to a gene: 5. The CDR3 loop spans 14 amino acids. The CDR3 DNA sequence: TGTGCCAGCAGCTCCAGACAGGGGGCAGATACGCAGTATTTT. Translation gives CASSSRQGADTQYF.

The J gene is TRBJ2-7, the V gene TRBV5-6; the D gene is possibly TRBD1 (5 bases). The CDR3 is 14 residues long. Between the trimmed V and J ends, which lost 5 bases and 6 bases, there was a span of 18 bases. In germline, CDR1 is SGHDT, CDR2 YYEEEE. The CDR3 DNA reads as TGTGCCAGCAGTTTTCAGGGTTATCCTTCCGAGCAGTACTTC. This sequence encodes CASSFQGYPSEQYF. The whole variable domain, filled in from reference TRBV5-6 and TRBJ2-7, reads DAGVTQSPTHLIKTRGQQVTLRCSPKSGHDTVSWYQQALGQGPQFIFQYYEEEERQRGNFPDRFSGHQFPNYSSELNVNALLLGDSALYLCASSFQGYPSEQYFGPGTRLTVT.

The chain carries TRBV7-2 and TRBJ2-1; 11 bases match TRBD2. V trimming: 5 bases; J trimming: 4 bases; junction bases outside the gene matches: 16. This CDR3 spans 19 amino acids. The germline gives CDR1 SGHTA, CDR2 FQGNSA. The CDR3 reads CASSQRHLTSGVWYNEQFF. The CDR3 region has the DNA TGTGCCAGCAGCCAAAGACATCTGACTAGCGGGGTATGGTACAATGAGCAGTTCTTC.

The chain links TRBV7-8 to TRBJ1-1, with TRBD1 as a possible D gene (6 bases). The V gene lost 5 bases and the J gene lost 1 base, with 17 bases spanning the gap. CDR3 length equals 16 residues. Germline values: CDR1 SGHVS, CDR2 FQNEAQ. As DNA, the CDR3 is TGTGCCAGCAGCCAATGGGTGGACAGTCAGAACACTGAAGCTTTCTTT. This translates into CASSQWVDSQNTEAFF.

The genes are TRBV9 and TRBJ2-7, with D perhaps matching TRBD2 (5 bases). Trimming took 3 bases from V and 6 from J, leaving 13 bases between them. This CDR3 has 13 amino acids. Germline-derived CDR1 and CDR2 are SGDLS and YYNGEE. The CDR3 region is CASSGSGSGEQYV. CDR3 bases: TGTGCCAGCAGCGGCTCGGGGTCGGGCGAGCAGTACGTC.

The J gene is TRBJ1-4, the V gene TRBV4-1; 7 bases match TRBD1. Germline CDR1 and CDR2: MGHRA and YSYEKL. V lost 6 bases to trimming and J lost 2 bases; unmatched junction nucleotides: 6. The CDR3 runs 15 residues. CDR3 in amino acids: CASSDQQGTNEKLFF. The DNA for the CDR3 is TGCGCCAGCAGTGACCAACAGGGGACTAATGAAAAACTGTTTTTT.

The chain employs TRBV10-3 and TRBJ1-2; D is possibly TRBD1 (5 bases). The CDR3 runs to 13 residues. Trimming removed 2 bases at V and 6 bases at J, with 10 bases between. Germline loops: CDR1 ENHRY, CDR2 SYGVKD. CDR3 sequence (DNA): TGTGCCATCAGTGAGGGCCAGGGCGATGGCTACACCTTC. Translated: CAISEGQGDGYTF.

The V gene is TRBV7-9, the J gene TRBJ2-2; 7 positions agree with TRBD2. This CDR3 comprises 15 residues. Germline trimming cut 5 bases from V and 7 bases from J; bases unmatched to any gene: 10. Germline V gene data show CDR1 as SEHNR and CDR2 as FQNEAQ (reference sequence). The CDR3 here is CASSLRRLADGELFF. As DNA, the CDR3 is TGTGCCAGCAGCCTCCGGAGACTAGCAGACGGGGAGCTGTTTTTT.